These 6 T cell receptor beta chains came from one sample sequenced in a study of CD8+CD57+ T cells in acquired aplastic anemia. The template used for profiling TCR beta VDJ and CDR3 was genomic DNA. One entry per CDR3 protein, called by TCRdb with MiXCR from the reads. Among under 200,000 distinct CDR3 sequences listed, 64% were seen once. The sequencing sample was made of sorted CD4+, CD8+, or CD8+CD57+ T cells (not recorded which) from PBMCs. Source of these receptors: a human donor with severe aplastic anemia or a healthy control (not recorded which).

The genes are TRBV7-3 and TRBJ2-1, with 7 positions matching TRBD2. The CDR3 consists of 17 residues. From germline, CDR1 is SGHTA and CDR2 FQGTGA. V dropped 3 bases and J dropped 7; count of bases not matched to a gene: 15. The CDR3 DNA sequence: TGTGCCAGCAGCTTCATCCCAGCGGGGAAAATTGGGAATGAGCAGTTCTTC. Encoded protein: CASSFIPAGKIGNEQFF.

Comment on this clonotype: A junction boundary mismatches the germline segment, possibly from a read error. The genes are TRBV19 and TRBJ1-6; 7 nucleotides agree with TRBD1. CDR1 and CDR2 (germline): LNHDA, SQIVND (reference sequence). This CDR3 has 15 amino acids. In DNA form, the CDR3 reads TGTGCCGGTAGGCCGGGACAGCGGGTAAATTCACCCCTCCACTTT. Encoded protein: CAGRPGQRVNSPLHF.

The chain recombines TRBV7-2 with TRBJ1-1, with 7 bases that match TRBD1. Germline trimming cut 6 bases from V and 11 bases from J; bases unmatched to any gene: 6. The CDR3 loop spans 11 amino acids. Germline CDR1 reads SGHTA; CDR2 reads FQGNSA. The CDR3 is CASSYGTAAFF. CDR3 bases: TGTGCCAGCAGTTACGGGACAGCGGCTTTCTTT.

The rearrangement uses TRBV2 and TRBJ1-5; D gene unclear. The length of the CDR3 is 16 residues. The germline V gene encodes CDR1 SNHLY and CDR2 FYNNEI. Trimming removed 8 bases from V and 2 bases from J, with 19 bases in between. CDR3 sequence reads: CASANRALRGNQPQHF. In DNA form, the CDR3 reads TGTGCCAGCGCAAACCGGGCCCTAAGGGGCAATCAGCCCCAGCATTTT. The full variable domain, rest sourced from reference TRBV2 and TRBJ1-5, is EPEVTQTPSHQVTQMGQEVILRCVPISNHLYFYWYRQILGQKVEFLVSFYNNEISEKSEIFDDQFSVERPDGSNFTLKIRSTKLEDSAMYFCASANRALRGNQPQHFGDGTRLSIL.

This sequence joins TRBV2 and TRBJ1-6; tentatively, D is TRBD1 (6 bases). V lost 8 bases, J lost 4 bases, and 9 bases lay in between. The CDR3 runs to 13 residues. Looked up from germline, CDR1 is SNHLY and CDR2 is FYNNEI. The CDR3 reads CASGGQYNSPLHF. The CDR3, as DNA: TGTGCCAGCGGAGGACAGTATAATTCACCCCTCCACTTT.

This rearrangement joins TRBV20-1 to TRBJ1-5; D is possibly TRBD1 (6 bases). The CDR3 has 12 amino acids. Germline assignment: CDR1 DFQATT and CDR2 SNEGSKA (reference sequence). V lost 5 bases, J lost 7 bases, and 12 bases lay in between. CDR3 DNA: TGCAGTGCTTACAGGCAGGGGCAGCCCCAGCATTTT. It codes for CSAYRQGQPQHF.